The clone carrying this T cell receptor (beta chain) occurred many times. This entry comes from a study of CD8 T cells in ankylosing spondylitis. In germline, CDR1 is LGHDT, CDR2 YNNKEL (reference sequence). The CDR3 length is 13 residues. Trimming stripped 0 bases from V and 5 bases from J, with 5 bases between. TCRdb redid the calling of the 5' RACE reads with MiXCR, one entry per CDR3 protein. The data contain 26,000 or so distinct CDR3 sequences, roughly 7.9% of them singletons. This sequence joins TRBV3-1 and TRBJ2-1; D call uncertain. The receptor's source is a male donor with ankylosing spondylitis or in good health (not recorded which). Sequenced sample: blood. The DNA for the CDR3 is TGTGCCAGCAGCCAAGATATGGACAATGAGCAGTTCTTC. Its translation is CASSQDMDNEQFF.